This T cell receptor (beta chain) was profiled in a study of T cells expressing NK-cell markers. Background on the study: The authors derived TCR beta repertoires from sorted CD3+CD56+NKG2C+, CD3+CD56+NKG2C- and CD3+CD56-NKG2C+ T cells. Among the eight sequenced donors, seven tested HCMV-seropositive and one tested seronegative.

The CDR3 consists of 15 residues. CDR1 and CDR2 from the germline V gene are WNHNN and SYGVQD (reference sequence). The authors made TCR beta cDNA libraries by 5'RACE template switching. This switching added a universal primer site and UMIs. TCRdb reworked the 5' RACE reads into one entry per CDR3 protein, no DNA. Here the sample table reports 300,000 to 500,000 distinct CDR3 sequences. The J gene is TRBJ2-3, the V gene TRBV10-1; TCRdb designates TRBD2, a call that cannot be tested without DNA. This receptor was obtained from a woman between 45 and 60 years old in good health. The sequenced sample consisted of blood T cells: a sorted CD56 or NKG2C T cell subset, CD4+ or CD8+ T cells, or bulk PBMC T cells (not recorded which). The CDR3 region is CASSESGRAPDTQYF.